The clone carrying this TCR beta chain was seen ten or more times. What it binds is unknown. Unique molecular identifiers were incorporated when the TCRbeta library was constructed. A single record per CDR3 protein comes from TCRdb applying MiXCR to the PCR reads. The sample consists of fewer than 250,000 distinct CDR3 sequences, approximately 17% of them appearing once. The CDR3 runs 15 residues. From germline, CDR1 is MGHRA and CDR2 YSYEKL. J was trimmed by 11 bases and V by 5 bases; bases with no gene match: 12. This entry comes from a study of T-cell reconstitution after alpha-beta-depleted transplantation in children. The study's findings and limits: In some patients, recipient T cells and intrathymic progenitors surviving conditioning explained high day-60 diversity. Reportedly, alpha-beta T cells present about two months post-transplant originated from several hundred expanded clones of graft origin. A year had passed since transplant, and T-cell counts and diversity by then came mostly from newly produced T cells.

The input for sequencing was PBMCs, mostly from graft donor cells, taken 360 days after TCRalphabeta/CD19-depleted stem cell transplant. This sequence originates from a male patient aged 2 to 10 who had a stem cell transplant for acute lymphoblastic leukemia, so the T cells may come from the graft donor. This chain links TRBV4-1 with TRBJ1-5, with 10 nucleotides matching TRBD1. Here the CDR3 reads CASSGDRGLSSSQHF. The CDR3 DNA reads TGCGCCAGCAGCGGGGACAGGGGCCTTTCTAGTTCCCAGCATTTT.